These 2 T cell receptor beta chains originate from one sample sequenced in a study of cytomegalovirus exposure and HLA in healthy donors. PCR was performed using 60 Vbeta and 13 Jbeta primers. Assay: immunoSEQ multiplex PCR; the TCRdb copy retains only in-frame clones and omits some. There are about 120,000 clones in the sample; 80% to 85% occur only once, and roughly 2.2% lies in the top ten. Sequenced: PBMCs. These receptors came from a woman aged 40 to 50 in good health and CMV-seronegative.

The gene calls are TRBV9 and TRBJ1-1; TRBD1 might be the D (5 bases). Looked up from germline, CDR1 is SGDLS and CDR2 is YYNGEE. The CDR3 is 15 residues long. V lost 0 bases to trimming and J lost 3 bases, with 12 bases between them. CDR3 bases: TGTGCCAGCAGCGTAGAGGGGACTGAGTACACTGAAGCTTTCTTT. Amino acids: CASSVEGTEYTEAFF.

The chain joins TRBV28 to TRBJ2-2; unclear D gene. Trimming pared 1 base from V and 6 bases from J, leaving 6 bases between. Germline V gene data show CDR1 as MDHEN and CDR2 as SYDVKM. The CDR3 loop spans 13 amino acids. The CDR3 loop reads CASSLSVPGELFF. The CDR3 DNA is TGTGCCAGCAGTTTATCGGTCCCCGGGGAGCTGTTTTTT.